This T cell receptor (beta chain) was captured in a study of T-cell memory formation after mild COVID-19 (dated by TCRdb to the early 2020s). In the study overall: TCR sequence clusters from the two donors were largely donor specific. Longitudinal TCRalpha and TCRbeta repertoire sequencing tracked T-cell clones expanding and contracting after mild COVID-19 in two donors. The cohort was made up of two young adult volunteers, one female and one male, who were previously healthy.

Reads for this sample came from an Illumina NovaSeq 6000. Using 5'RACE with constant-segment primers, TCRalpha and TCRbeta cDNA libraries were constructed, with sample barcodes and unique molecular identifiers added in the process. Trizol reagent was used to extract RNA from every sample. Library amplification was performed in two PCR steps, and a second sample barcode and Illumina TruSeq adapters were introduced in the second step. Sequencing of the libraries was done on an Illumina NovaSeq, producing 2 x 150 bp paired-end reads. Concerning the study's data processing: Demultiplexing of reads and collapsing into UMI-guided consensus sequences were performed with migec v1.2.7. With mixcr v2.1.11, UMI consensuses were aligned to TRA and TRB V and J templates and assembled into clonotypes. Clonotypes were classified as expanded or contracted when called significant by both edgeR and NoisET, with noise models trained on biological replicates. For edgeR calls, a false discovery rate-adjusted p below 0.01 and a log2 fold-change threshold of 1 were applied. As an exploratory analysis of dynamics, max-normalized trajectories of the 1000 most abundant clonotypes were examined by PCA with hierarchical clustering. Each responding clone was given a CD4 or CD8 phenotype based on the CD4+ and CD8+ repertoires, which had been sequenced separately. The public reads were run again by TCRdb, first through fastp at Q25 and then through MiXCR, and only productive beta chains were kept. Every distinct CDR3 protein forms one entry, paired with its most common genes and DNA. TCRdb's processing, not the authors', yielded these V and J calls. In all, the sample holds 150,000 to 200,000 distinct CDR3 sequences, and around a tenth of those were seen once. The top ten clonotypes cover 3% to 4% of the sample.

The investigation overall reported the following: Only two mild cases were covered in the study, and larger cohorts including severe cases with pre-infection samples were considered necessary. The second-wave clones that peaked on day 37 were not confirmed to be SARS-CoV-2 specific. Some responding clones were found in pre-infection memory, which suggests that pre-existing cross-reactive memory T cells took part in the SARS-CoV-2 response. Contracting CD4+ clones turned up mainly in the CM and EM memory subsets, whereas EMRA was where CD8+ clones were enriched. From day 15 to 85, contracting clones showed balanced CD4/CD8 phenotypes, whereas a second wave of clones that expanded from day 15 to 37 leaned towards CD4+.

A note on this clonotype: Its antigen specificity is not known. Base qualities are missing; no much larger clone stands one base away.

Ficoll-Paque density gradient centrifugation was the method used to isolate PBMCs. For CDR1 and CDR2, the germline V gene lists MRHNA and SNTAGT. Reading from cysteine to phenylalanine, the CDR3 counts 13 amino acids. The read is trimmed to its CDR3 DNA, 39 bases read in frame from base 1. The germline ends are 13 bases apart after V is trimmed by 7 bases and J by 3 bases. This sequence was found in a man between 18 and 29 years old who had mild COVID-19 (a few samples of this study predate the infection). The sample titles of this study are shuffled in the database, so cell type and time point are left out; the donor was told from shared clones. Recombination connected TRBV6-4 to TRBJ2-7; TRBD1 is perhaps the D gene, given 5 matching bases. The sequenced sample was PBMCs or a T cell subset sorted from them (not recorded which). The base sequence is TGTGCCAGCACTAAGGGGTCTCTCTACGAGCAGTACTTC. It specifies CASTKGSLYEQYF.